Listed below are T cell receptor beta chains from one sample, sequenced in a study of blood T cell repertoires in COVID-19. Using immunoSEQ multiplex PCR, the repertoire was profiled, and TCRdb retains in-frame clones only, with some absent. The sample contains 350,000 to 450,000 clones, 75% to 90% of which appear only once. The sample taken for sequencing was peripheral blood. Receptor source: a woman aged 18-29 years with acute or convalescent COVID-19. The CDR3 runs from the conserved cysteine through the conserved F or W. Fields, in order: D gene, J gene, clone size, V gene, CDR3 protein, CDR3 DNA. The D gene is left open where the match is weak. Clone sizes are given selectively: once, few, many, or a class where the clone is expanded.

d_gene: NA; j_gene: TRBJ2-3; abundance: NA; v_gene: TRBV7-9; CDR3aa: CASLRMDTQYF; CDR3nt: TGTGCCAGCCTCCGTATGGATACGCAGTATTTT
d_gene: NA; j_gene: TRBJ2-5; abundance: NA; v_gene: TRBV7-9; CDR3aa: CASRTTGQETQYF; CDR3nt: TGTGCCAGCAGAACGACAGGCCAAGAGACCCAGTACTTC
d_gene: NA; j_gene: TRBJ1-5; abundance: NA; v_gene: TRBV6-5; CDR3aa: CASSLDDQGIQPQHF; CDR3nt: TGTGCCAGCAGTCTCGACGATCAGGGGATTCAGCCCCAGCATTTT
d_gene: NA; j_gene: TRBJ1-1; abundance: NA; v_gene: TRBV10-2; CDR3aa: CASSEGQYEAFF; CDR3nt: TGCGCCAGCAGTGAGGGTCAGTATGAAGCTTTCTTT
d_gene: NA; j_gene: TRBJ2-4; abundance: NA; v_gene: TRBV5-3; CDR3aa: CARSLWVKQAKHLAKNIQYF; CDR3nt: TGTGCCAGAAGCTTATGGGTTAAGCAGGCAAAGCACCTAGCCAAAAACATTCAGTACTTC
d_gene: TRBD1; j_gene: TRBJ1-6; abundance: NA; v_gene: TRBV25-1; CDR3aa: CASSEIGTGLSPLHF; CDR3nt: TGTGCCAGCAGTGAAATCGGGACAGGGTTGTCACCCCTCCACTTT
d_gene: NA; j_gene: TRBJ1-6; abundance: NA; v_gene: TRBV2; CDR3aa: CASRPGLNSPLHF; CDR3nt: TGTGCCAGCAGGCCGGGATTAAATTCACCCCTCCACTTT
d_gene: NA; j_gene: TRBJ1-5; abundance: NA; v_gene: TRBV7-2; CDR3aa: CASSLVGSGQPQHF; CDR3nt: TGTGCCAGCAGCCTCGTCGGGTCGGGTCAGCCCCAGCATTTT
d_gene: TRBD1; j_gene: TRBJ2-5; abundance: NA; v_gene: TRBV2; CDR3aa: CATKGQGETQYF; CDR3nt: TGTGCCACCAAAGGACAGGGCGAGACCCAGTACTTC
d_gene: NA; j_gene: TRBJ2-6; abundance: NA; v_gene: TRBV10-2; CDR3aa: CASSDGDRGMGSGANVLTF; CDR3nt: TGCGCCAGCAGTGATGGAGACAGAGGAATGGGCTCTGGGGCCAACGTCCTGACTTTC
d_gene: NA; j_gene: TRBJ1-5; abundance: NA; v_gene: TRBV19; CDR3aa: CASMGGGGPMAQHF; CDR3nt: TGTGCCAGTATGGGGGGGGGCGGCCCGATGGCCCAGCATTTT
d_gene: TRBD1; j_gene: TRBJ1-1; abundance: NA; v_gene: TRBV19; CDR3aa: CASGTGKNTEAFF; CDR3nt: TGTGCCAGTGGGACAGGAAAGAACACTGAAGCTTTCTTT
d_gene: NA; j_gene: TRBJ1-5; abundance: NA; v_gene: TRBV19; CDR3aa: CASSIIRLSNQPQHF; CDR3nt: TGTGCCAGTAGTATAATCAGGCTTAGCAATCAGCCCCAGCATTTT
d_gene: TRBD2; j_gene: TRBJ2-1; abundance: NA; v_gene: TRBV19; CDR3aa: CASSTSGHEQFF; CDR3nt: TGTGCCAGTAGTACTAGCGGGCATGAGCAGTTCTTC
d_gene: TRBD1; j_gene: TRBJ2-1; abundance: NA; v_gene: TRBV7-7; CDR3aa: CASSPRQGREQFF; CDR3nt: TGTGCCAGCAGCCCCCGACAGGGGAGGGAGCAGTTCTTC
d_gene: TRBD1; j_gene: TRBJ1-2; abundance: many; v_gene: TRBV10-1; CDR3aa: CATPTGPGYTF; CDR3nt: TGCGCCACTCCGACAGGGCCTGGCTACACCTTC
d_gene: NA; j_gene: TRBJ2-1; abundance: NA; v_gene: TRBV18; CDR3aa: CASSPPKRLEQFF; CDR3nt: TGTGCCAGCTCACCACCGAAGCGACTCGAGCAGTTCTTC
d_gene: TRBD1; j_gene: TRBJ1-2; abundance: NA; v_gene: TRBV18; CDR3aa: CASSQPGTGELANYGYTF; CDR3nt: TGTGCCAGCTCTCAGCCCGGGACAGGGGAGCTAGCTAACTATGGCTACACCTTC
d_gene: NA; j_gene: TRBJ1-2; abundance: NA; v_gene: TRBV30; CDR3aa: CAWSPSDGVYGYTF; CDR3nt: TGTGCCTGGTCTCCATCGGACGGGGTTTATGGCTACACCTTC
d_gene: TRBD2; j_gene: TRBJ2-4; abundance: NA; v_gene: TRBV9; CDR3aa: CASSPRGGRQGKNIQYF; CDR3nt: TGTGCCAGCAGCCCTCGGGGGGGCAGACAAGGCAAAAACATTCAGTACTTC
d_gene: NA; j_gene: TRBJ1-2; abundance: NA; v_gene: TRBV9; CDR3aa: CASSSGTGDGYYGYTF; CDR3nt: TGTGCCAGCAGCTCAGGGACTGGGGACGGGTACTATGGCTACACCTTC
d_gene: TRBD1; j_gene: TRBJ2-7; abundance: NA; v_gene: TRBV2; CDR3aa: CASSLTGGGSSEQYF; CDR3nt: TGTGCCAGCAGTTTGACAGGGGGCGGATCTTCCGAGCAGTACTTC
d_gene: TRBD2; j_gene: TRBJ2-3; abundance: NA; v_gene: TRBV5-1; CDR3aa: CASGTSGMITDTQYF; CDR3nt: TGCGCCAGCGGGACTAGCGGTATGATCACAGATACGCAGTATTTT
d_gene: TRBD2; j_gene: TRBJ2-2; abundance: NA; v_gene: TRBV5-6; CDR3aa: CASSLGLAGGPGTGELFF; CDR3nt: TGTGCCAGCAGCTTGGGACTAGCGGGAGGGCCGGGCACCGGGGAGCTGTTTTTT
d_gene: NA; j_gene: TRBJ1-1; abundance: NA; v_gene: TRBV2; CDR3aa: CASRGLQDGTEAFF; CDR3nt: TGTGCCAGCAGGGGACTCCAGGACGGCACTGAAGCTTTCTTT
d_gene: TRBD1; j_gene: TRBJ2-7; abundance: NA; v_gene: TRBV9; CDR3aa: CATSTGAQDEQYF; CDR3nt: TGTGCCACCTCGACAGGGGCACAAGACGAGCAGTACTTC
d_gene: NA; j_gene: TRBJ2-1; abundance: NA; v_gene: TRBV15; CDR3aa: CATSRDHVIGNEQFF; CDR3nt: TGTGCCACCAGCAGAGATCACGTAATCGGCAATGAGCAGTTCTTC
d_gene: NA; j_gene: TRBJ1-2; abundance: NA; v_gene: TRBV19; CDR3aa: CASSISEGPYGYTF; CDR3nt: TGTGCCAGTAGTATCTCGGAGGGCCCCTATGGCTACACCTTC
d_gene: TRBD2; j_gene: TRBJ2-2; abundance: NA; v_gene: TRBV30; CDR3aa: CAWSPGLAGGPNTGELFF; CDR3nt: TGTGCCTGGAGCCCGGGACTAGCGGGGGGCCCGAACACCGGGGAGCTGTTTTTT
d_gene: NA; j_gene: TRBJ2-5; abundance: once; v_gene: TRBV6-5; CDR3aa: CASSSKGYGETQYF; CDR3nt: TGTGCCAGCAGCAGCAAGGGGTACGGAGAGACCCAGTACTTC
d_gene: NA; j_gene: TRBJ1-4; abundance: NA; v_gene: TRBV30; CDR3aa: CAWSGRGGTGEKLFF; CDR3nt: TGTGCCTGGAGTGGGAGGGGAGGGACGGGTGAAAAACTGTTTTTT
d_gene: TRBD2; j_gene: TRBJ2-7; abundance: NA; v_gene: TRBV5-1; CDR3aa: CASSLVQAGGQEQYF; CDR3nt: TGCGCCAGCAGCTTGGTTCAAGCGGGAGGGCAAGAGCAGTACTTC
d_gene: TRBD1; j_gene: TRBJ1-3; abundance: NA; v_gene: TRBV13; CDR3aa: CASSASGAGQYSGNTIYF; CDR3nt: TGTGCCAGCAGCGCTAGCGGGGCGGGACAGTACTCTGGAAACACCATATATTTT
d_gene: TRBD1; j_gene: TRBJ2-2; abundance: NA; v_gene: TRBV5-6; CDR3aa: CASSLQGVDTGELFF; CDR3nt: TGTGCCAGCAGCTTACAGGGGGTAGACACCGGGGAGCTGTTTTTT
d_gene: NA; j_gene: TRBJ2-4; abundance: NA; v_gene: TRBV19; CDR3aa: CASSPSGTKNIQYF; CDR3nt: TGTGCCAGTAGTCCCTCGGGGACCAAAAACATTCAGTACTTC
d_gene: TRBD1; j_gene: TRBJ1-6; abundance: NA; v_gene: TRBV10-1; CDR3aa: CASPRDRGQSPLHF; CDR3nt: TGCGCCAGCCCCCGGGACAGGGGGCAATCACCCCTCCACTTT
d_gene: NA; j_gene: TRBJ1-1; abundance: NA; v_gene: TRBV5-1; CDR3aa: CASSLDRDSQAFF; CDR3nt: TGCGCCAGCAGCTTGGATCGAGACAGTCAAGCTTTCTTT
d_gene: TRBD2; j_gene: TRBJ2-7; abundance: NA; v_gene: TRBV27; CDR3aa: CASSSPSGGRFEQYF; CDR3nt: TGTGCCAGCAGTTCCCCTTCGGGGGGGCGATTTGAGCAGTACTTC
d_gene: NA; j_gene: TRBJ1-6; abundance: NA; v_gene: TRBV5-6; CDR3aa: CASSLGLGSPLHF; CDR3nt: TGTGCCAGCAGCTTGGGACTGGGTTCACCCCTCCACTTT
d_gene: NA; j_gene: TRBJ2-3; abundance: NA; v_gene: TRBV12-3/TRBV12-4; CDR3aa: CASSRQGTDTQYF; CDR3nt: TGTGCCAGCAGTCGACAGGGCACAGATACGCAGTATTTT
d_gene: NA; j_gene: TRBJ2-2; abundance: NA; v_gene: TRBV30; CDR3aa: CAWRGGTGELFF; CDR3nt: TGTGCCTGGAGGGGAGGCACCGGGGAGCTGTTTTTT
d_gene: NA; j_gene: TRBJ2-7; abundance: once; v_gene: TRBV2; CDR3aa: CASSEDSSYEQYF; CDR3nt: TGTGCCAGCAGTGAAGACAGTTCCTACGAGCAGTACTTC
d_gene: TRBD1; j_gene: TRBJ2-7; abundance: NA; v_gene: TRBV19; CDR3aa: CASSVSWDRKVYEQYF; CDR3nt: TGTGCCAGTAGTGTTTCGTGGGACAGGAAGGTCTACGAGCAGTACTTC
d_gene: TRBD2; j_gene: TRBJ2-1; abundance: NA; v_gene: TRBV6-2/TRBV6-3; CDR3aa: CASSRLAGSSYNEQFF; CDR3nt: TGTGCCAGCAGTCGACTAGCGGGAAGCTCCTACAATGAGCAGTTCTTC
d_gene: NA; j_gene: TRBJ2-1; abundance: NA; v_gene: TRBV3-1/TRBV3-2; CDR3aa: CASSLFSFRDYNEQFF; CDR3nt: TGTGCCAGCAGCCTTTTCTCTTTTAGAGACTACAATGAGCAGTTCTTC
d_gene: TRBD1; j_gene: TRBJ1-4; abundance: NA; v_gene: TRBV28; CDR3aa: CASSLQGAYEKLFF; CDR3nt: TGTGCCAGCAGTTTACAGGGGGCGTACGAAAAACTGTTTTTT
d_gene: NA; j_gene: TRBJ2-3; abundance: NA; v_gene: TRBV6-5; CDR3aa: CASNRQGTDTQYF; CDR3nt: TGTGCCAGCAATCGACAGGGCACAGATACGCAGTATTTT
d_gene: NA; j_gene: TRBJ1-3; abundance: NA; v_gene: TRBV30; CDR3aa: CAWSGDRFNGNTIYF; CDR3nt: TGTGCCTGGAGTGGAGACAGGTTCAATGGAAACACCATATATTTT
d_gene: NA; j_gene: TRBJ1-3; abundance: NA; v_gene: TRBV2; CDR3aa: CASSEGGSGNTIYF; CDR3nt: TGTGCCAGCAGTGAAGGGGGCTCAGGAAACACCATATATTTT